Listed here are 25 T cell receptor beta chains from one sample, sequenced in a study of blood T cell repertoires in COVID-19. Clones were sequenced by immunoSEQ multiplex PCR, and TCRdb holds only the in-frame ones, with some missing. The sample shows tens of thousands of clones, about nine tenths of them seen only once. Sequencing was done on a sample of peripheral blood. These receptor sequences come from a man aged 55 to 70 with acute or convalescent COVID-19.

The J gene is TRBJ1-4, the V gene TRBV5-1; D is possibly TRBD1 (6 bases). V was cut by 0 bases and J by 7 bases, with 13 bases left in between. The CDR3 loop spans 15 amino acids. The germline gives CDR1 SGHRS, CDR2 YFSETQ. The CDR3 DNA follows: TGCGCCAGCAGCTTGGAAGGCAGGGGATTTGAAAAACTGTTTTTT. As protein: CASSLEGRGFEKLFF.

The V call is TRBV19, the J call TRBJ1-1, with 7 bases that match TRBD1. CDR3 size: 15 residues. From germline, CDR1 is LNHDA and CDR2 SQIVND (reference sequence). The V gene end was trimmed by 4 bases and the J gene end by 0 bases; junction bases not matched to a gene: 5. This CDR3 is CASSKATGLNTEAFF. As DNA, the CDR3 is TGTGCCAGTAGTAAAGCGACAGGGTTGAACACTGAAGCTTTCTTT.

CDR3 DNA sequence: TGTGCCAGCATTATTAATCCCGGTGATACGCAGTATTTT. Translating it yields CASIINPGDTQYF. The chain combines TRBV28 with TRBJ2-3, with D uncertain. Trimming shortened V by 7 bases and J by 6 bases, and 14 bases separated the two germline ends. Per the germline V gene, CDR1 is MDHEN and CDR2 is SYDVKM. This CDR3 has 13 amino acids.

The chain links TRBV6-1 to TRBJ1-2, with 7 nucleotides matching TRBD1. Germline CDR1 is MNHNS and CDR2 is SASEGT. CDR3 length: 17 amino acids. J was trimmed by 3 bases and V by 8 bases; bases with no gene match: 18. CDR3 protein: CASGGATGNNRYYGYTF. The CDR3 DNA reads as TGTGCCAGCGGTGGGGCGACAGGGAATAACCGATACTATGGCTACACCTTC.

The gene calls are TRBV27 and TRBJ1-4; D may be TRBD1 (6 bases). V was clipped by 2 bases and J by 13 bases, with 14 bases between them. Looked up from germline, CDR1 is MNHEY and CDR2 is SMNVEV (reference sequence). CDR3 length equals 13 residues. This chain's CDR3 is CASSLVPQGRLFF. The DNA of the CDR3 is TGTGCCAGCAGTTTAGTACCACAGGGACGACTGTTTTTT.

The genes are TRBV14 and TRBJ2-2; the D gene is possibly TRBD1 (6 bases). The CDR3 loop spans 17 amino acids. With 3 bases removed from V and 1 base from J, the gap between germline ends came to 15 bases. CDR1 is SGHDN, CDR2 FVKESK, per germline. CDR3 sequence (DNA): TGTGCCAGCAGCCACCCTGAAGGGGGTAGGAACACCGGGGAGCTGTTTTTT. Protein: CASSHPEGGRNTGELFF.

J is TRBJ1-1 and V is TRBV6-5; 7 bases line up with TRBD1. J gave up 7 bases and V 0 bases, and 5 bases lay outside the gene matches. From germline, CDR1 is MNHEY and CDR2 SVGAGI. The CDR3 consists of 14 residues. The CDR3 DNA is TGTGCCAGCAGTTACTCCCGAGGGGGCGGTGAAGCTTTCTTT. The encoded protein is CASSYSRGGGEAFF.

V usage is TRBV6-2 or TRBV6-3 and J usage is TRBJ2-1; no definite D call. The CDR3 loop spans 15 amino acids. V lost 5 bases and J lost 2, with 13 bases in between. Germline-derived CDR1 and CDR2 are MNHEY and SVGEGT. The CDR3 bases are TGTGCCAGCAGTCCCTACTTGGGCCCCTACAATGAGCAGTTCTTC. It encodes CASSPYLGPYNEQFF.

The CDR3 here is CSVESAEREKGNTQYF. CDR3 DNA sequence: TGCAGCGTTGAATCGGCCGAGCGGGAGAAAGGGAATACGCAGTATTTT. The chain has TRBV29-1 and TRBJ2-3; 8 bases map to TRBD2. Per germline, CDR1 SQVTM and CDR2 ANQGSEA. The CDR3 is 16 residues long. Losses at the gene ends were 2 bases for V and 7 bases for J; bases not matched to a gene: 14.

The rearrangement links TRBV30 to TRBJ1-2; D is undetermined. Germline V lookup: CDR1 GTSNPN, CDR2 SVGIG (reference sequence). Trimming pared 4 bases from V and 1 base from J, leaving 16 bases between. This CDR3 is 15 amino acids long. The CDR3 here is CAWMVASKFNYGYTF. The CDR3 bases are TGTGCCTGGATGGTTGCTAGTAAATTTAACTATGGCTACACCTTC.

The J gene is TRBJ2-1, the V gene TRBV4-3; the D gene is possibly TRBD2 (6 bases). Looked up from germline, CDR1 is LGHNA and CDR2 is YSLEER. With 2 bases removed from V and 9 bases from J, the gap between germline ends came to 11 bases. The CDR3 has 13 amino acids. CDR3 sequence reads: CASSQWRGPEQFF. The CDR3 coding sequence is TGCGCCAGCAGCCAATGGAGGGGACCTGAGCAGTTCTTC.

The chain employs TRBV4-3 and TRBJ2-7, with D perhaps TRBD1 (5 bases). The CDR3 runs to 15 residues. Trimming cost V 1 base and J 3 bases, with 13 bases left between them. The germline CDR1 and CDR2 sequences are LGHNA and YSLEER. CDR3: CASSQGDQGHYEQYF. CDR3 DNA sequence: TGCGCCAGCAGCCAAGGCGACCAAGGACACTACGAGCAGTACTTC.

The V and J genes are TRBV19 and TRBJ2-2; D possibly corresponds to TRBD2 (5 bases). CDR1 is LNHDA, CDR2 SQIVND, per germline (reference sequence). The CDR3 extends over 12 amino acids. V was pared by 4 bases and J by 6 bases, with 6 bases between. CDR3 bases: TGTGCCAGTAGTAAACTAGCCGGGGAGCTGTTTTTT. Its protein product is CASSKLAGELFF.

This chain joins TRBV18 and TRBJ2-3; no clear D. V was cut by 2 bases and J by 0 bases, with 9 bases left in between. The CDR3 spans 15 residues. The germline V gene has CDR1 KGHSH and CDR2 LQKENI. This CDR3 is CASSPVASSTDTQYF. CDR3 DNA sequence: TGTGCCAGCTCACCAGTAGCTTCTAGCACAGATACGCAGTATTTT. The complete variable domain, with remaining parts taken from reference TRBV18 and TRBJ2-3, reads NAGVMQNPRHLVRRRGQEARLRCSPMKGHSHVYWYRQLPEEGLKFMVYLQKENIIDESGMPKERFSAEFPKEGPSILRIQQVVRGDSAAYFCASSPVASSTDTQYFGPGTRLTVL.

This sequence joins TRBV27 and TRBJ2-1, with D maybe TRBD2 (5 bases). The CDR3 is made up of 11 amino acids. Trimming removed 10 bases from V and 4 bases from J, with 8 bases in between. Germline V CDR1 and CDR2: MNHEY, SMNVEV (reference sequence). The CDR3 spells CATRTYNEQFF. CDR3 DNA sequence: TGTGCCACCAGGACTTACAATGAGCAGTTCTTC.

This clone was seen a single time. The chain has TRBV9 and TRBJ1-1; D not certain. In germline, CDR1 is SGDLS, CDR2 YYNGEE. The V end was cut by 0 bases, the J end by 5 bases, with 11 bases between. This CDR3 has 14 amino acids. CDR3 residues: CASSVVRGGTEAFF. The DNA for the CDR3 is TGTGCCAGCAGCGTAGTCCGAGGTGGGACTGAAGCTTTCTTT.

The chain recombines TRBV25-1 with TRBJ1-2, with D unresolved. Germline assignment: CDR1 MGHDK and CDR2 SYGVNS. V was trimmed by 4 bases and J by 5 bases, leaving 17 bases between them. The CDR3 runs 15 residues. Here the CDR3 DNA reads TGTGCCAGCAGTGGGCCGGCCTCCGCGGTTTATGGCTACACCTTC. Translation: CASSGPASAVYGYTF.

This rearrangement joins TRBV19 to TRBJ2-1, with 11 bases fitting TRBD2. The V gene's germline CDR1 is LNHDA and CDR2 SQIVND (reference sequence). V lost 5 bases, J lost 7 bases, and 7 bases stayed unmatched. The CDR3 extends over 15 amino acids. CDR3 in amino acids: CASSPTGLAVNEQFF. The CDR3, as DNA: TGTGCCAGTAGTCCAACGGGACTAGCGGTGAATGAGCAGTTCTTC.

The chain employs TRBV10-3 and TRBJ1-1; TRBD1 agrees at 7 bases. V trimming: 6 bases; J trimming: 4 bases; junction bases outside the gene matches: 8. CDR1 ENHRY and CDR2 SYGVKD come from the germline V gene. This CDR3 contains 14 residues. This CDR3 reads CAIRETGQGTEAFF. The DNA for the CDR3 is TGTGCCATCAGGGAGACAGGGCAAGGCACTGAAGCTTTCTTT.

This sequence joins TRBV6-5 and TRBJ1-1, with D tentatively TRBD1 (5 bases). Deletions cut 8 bases from V and 6 bases from J, with 22 bases between. CDR3 length: 15 residues. Germline V gene lookup returns CDR1 MNHEY and CDR2 SVGAGI. CDR3 in amino acids: CASGRIQGNRPEAFF. The DNA for the CDR3 is TGTGCCAGCGGACGGATTCAGGGTAATCGACCTGAAGCTTTCTTT.

V is TRBV9 and J is TRBJ1-1; weak D call: TRBD1 (6 bases). The V end lost 0 bases, the J end lost 1 base, and 7 bases lay between the germline ends. This CDR3 spans 14 amino acids. Germline CDR1 reads SGDLS; CDR2 reads YYNGEE. CDR3 sequence: CASSVVQGNTEAFF. The CDR3 DNA reads as TGTGCCAGCAGCGTAGTACAGGGGAACACTGAAGCTTTCTTT. Filled out from reference TRBV9 and TRBJ1-1, the complete variable domain reads DSGVTQTPKHLITATGQRVTLRCSPRSGDLSVYWYQQSLDQGLQFLIQYYNGEERAKGNILERFSAQQFPDLHSELNLSSLELGDSALYFCASSVVQGNTEAFFGQGTRLTVV.

The chain carries TRBV27 and TRBJ2-7; tentative D call: TRBD2 (5 bases). V lost 2 bases and J lost 1, with 9 bases in between. CDR1 and CDR2 from the germline V gene are MNHEY and SMNVEV (reference sequence). There are 14 residues in the CDR3. CDR3 sequence: CASSLRGLSYEQYF. Here the CDR3 DNA reads TGTGCCAGCAGTTTAAGAGGGCTGTCCTACGAGCAGTACTTC.

The rearrangement links TRBV13 to TRBJ2-7; perhaps TRBD1 as D (6 bases). The CDR3 spans 15 residues. The germline V and J ends were trimmed by 4 bases and 5 bases, with 18 bases remaining between them. CDR1 is PRHDT, CDR2 FYEKMQ, per germline (reference sequence). This chain's CDR3 is CASSSTGQLLNEQYF. CDR3 DNA sequence: TGTGCCAGCAGCTCAACAGGGCAGCTTCTCAACGAGCAGTACTTC.

The V and J genes are TRBV12-2 and TRBJ2-7; TRBD2 was called by the table and not checked on the DNA. TRBV12-2 is reported as a pseudogene. The CDR3 is 16 residues long. This CDR3 is CASRLGQREGDYEQYF. In DNA, the CDR3 is TGTGCAAGTCGCTTAGGCCAGCGGGAGGGGGACTACGAGCAGTACTTC.

The chain couples TRBV11-3 to TRBJ1-4; D gene uncertain. Germline-derived CDR1 and CDR2 are SGHNT and YENEEA. Trimming took off 0 bases at V and 3 bases at J, with 5 bases between the two ends. CDR3 length equals 14 residues. The CDR3 loop reads CASSLDGSNEKLFF. CDR3 nucleotides: TGTGCCAGCAGCTTAGACGGGTCTAATGAAAAACTGTTTTTT. The variable domain in full, completed from reference TRBV11-3 and TRBJ1-4, reads EAGVVQSPRYKIIEKKQPVAFWCNPISGHNTLYWYLQNLGQGPELLIRYENEEAVDDSQLPKDRFSAERLKGVDSTLKIQPAELGDSAVYLCASSLDGSNEKLFFGSGTQLSVL.